The 16 T cell receptor beta chains reported below all come from one sample, sequenced in a study of control samples from healthy donors and cancer patients. Sequenced by immunoSEQ multiplex PCR; TCRdb stores in-frame clones only, minus some. The table records more than 9,500 clones, more than 75% of them present only once. The sequencing sample was made of formalin-fixed, paraffin-embedded tissue. These TCRs come from a male donor with melanoma.

This clone was detected once. The chain uses TRBV18 and TRBJ2-3; D perhaps matches TRBD1 (7 bases). Per the germline V gene, CDR1 is KGHSH and CDR2 is LQKENI. The CDR3 has 15 residues. Trimming removed 1 base from V and 6 bases from J, with 14 bases in between. This CDR3 reads CASSPLTTGRDTQYF. In DNA form, the CDR3 reads TGTGCCAGCTCACCACTGACGACAGGGAGGGATACGCAGTATTTT.

The J gene is TRBJ2-5, the V gene TRBV3-1 (or the pseudogene TRBV3-2); possibly TRBD2 for D (6 bases). The CDR3 consists of 14 residues. Looked up from germline, CDR1 is LGHDT and CDR2 is YNNKEL (reference sequence). The V gene lost 0 bases and the J gene lost 10 bases, with 15 bases spanning the gap. DNA of the CDR3: TGTGCCAGCAGCCAAGAGGAGGGCCCTTGGGACCAGTACTTC. The encoded protein is CASSQEEGPWDQYF.

The J gene is TRBJ2-1, the V gene TRBV29-1, with 7 bases lining up with TRBD2. CDR1 and CDR2 from the germline V gene are SQVTM and ANQGSEA. The CDR3 contains 16 residues. After removal of 1 base from V and 0 bases from J, the junction contained 6 bases not matched to a gene. Written as DNA, the CDR3 is TGCAGCGTTGAAGGGAGGGGAGGGCTCTCCTACAATGAGCAGTTCTTC. Amino acids: CSVEGRGGLSYNEQFF.

The chain recombines TRBV9 with TRBJ1-3, with a possible D match to TRBD1 (6 bases). The germline gives CDR1 SGDLS, CDR2 YYNGEE. V lost 0 bases, J lost 0 bases, and 16 bases lay in between. There are 18 residues in the CDR3. CDR3 in DNA: TGTGCCAGCAGCGTAGACACAGAGGACAGCCGCTCTGGAAACACCATATATTTT. Translation: CASSVDTEDSRSGNTIYF.

The J gene is TRBJ2-1, the V gene TRBV5-6, with 9 bases fitting TRBD2. Germline V lookup: CDR1 SGHDT, CDR2 YYEEEE. Unmatched junction bases numbered 10, after V lost 0 bases and J lost 9 bases. The CDR3 length is 16 residues. The CDR3: CASSLVGSGRMGEQFF. The CDR3, as DNA: TGTGCCAGCAGCTTGGTAGGTAGCGGGAGAATGGGTGAGCAGTTCTTC.

This chain connects TRBV6-4 to TRBJ2-6; weak D call: TRBD1 (5 bases). Deletions cut 3 bases from V and 0 bases from J, with 9 bases between. The CDR3 runs 16 residues. Germline V lookup: CDR1 MRHNA, CDR2 SNTAGT. The CDR3, as DNA: TGTGCCAGCAGTGAGGACACCCTCTCTGGGGCCAACGTCCTGACTTTC. Its translation: CASSEDTLSGANVLTF.

This clone was counted a few times. The genes are TRBV3-1 (or the pseudogene TRBV3-2) and TRBJ2-3; D is possibly TRBD2 (7 bases). V was pared by 8 bases and J by 6 bases, with 18 bases between. The CDR3 runs to 14 residues. CDR1 is LGHDT, CDR2 YNNKEL, per germline (reference sequence). The CDR3 reads CASFGGGGRDTQYF. The DNA for the CDR3 is TGTGCCAGCTTCGGCGGGGGCGGGCGTGATACGCAGTATTTT.

The rearrangement links TRBV21-1 to TRBJ1-6; the table's D gene call, TRBD1, was not cross checked with the DNA. TRBV21-1 is designated a pseudogene. The CDR3 totals 17 residues. In DNA, the CDR3 is TGTGCCAGCAGCAAGATCGGACAGGGGGCTGGTAATTCACCCCTCCACTTT. This encodes CASSKIGQGAGNSPLHF.

The rearrangement joins TRBV29-1 to TRBJ2-2; no firm D call. CDR1 SQVTM and CDR2 ANQGSEA come from the germline V gene. The CDR3 runs 14 residues. Deletions cut 4 bases from V and 5 bases from J, with 14 bases between. The CDR3 bases are TGCAGCGTTGTCCTAGTTCTTTCTACCGGGGAGCTGTTTTTT. Translating gives CSVVLVLSTGELFF.

J is TRBJ1-5 and V is TRBV29-1; no reliable D call. The germline CDR1 and CDR2 sequences are SQVTM and ANQGSEA. The CDR3 is made up of 12 amino acids. V was clipped by 6 bases and J by 4 bases, with 10 bases between them. DNA of the CDR3: TGCAGCGTCGGGGTTCAGAATCAGCCCCAGCATTTT. This gives the protein CSVGVQNQPQHF.

J is TRBJ1-5 and V is TRBV6-2 or TRBV6-3; D is undetermined. This CDR3 is built from 17 residues. CDR1 is MNHEY and CDR2 is SVGEGT in the germline V gene. The V and J ends lost 2 bases and 0 bases respectively, with 14 bases between them. The CDR3, as DNA: TGTGCCAGCAGTTACCACGGGTCCATCTATAGCAATCAGCCCCAGCATTTT. It translates to CASSYHGSIYSNQPQHF.

The chain uses TRBV19 and TRBJ2-1; D not resolved. The CDR3 covers 14 residues. The germline V and J ends were trimmed by 4 bases and 2 bases, with 9 bases remaining between them. The germline gives CDR1 LNHDA, CDR2 SQIVND (reference sequence). The CDR3 region is CASSTQLAYNEQFF. DNA for the CDR3: TGTGCCAGTAGTACCCAGCTCGCCTACAATGAGCAGTTCTTC.

The chain is built from TRBV6-2 or TRBV6-3 and TRBJ2-5; 12 bases map to TRBD1. CDR1 is MNHEY and CDR2 is SVGEGT in the germline V gene. The J segment lost 2 bases and the V segment lost 4 bases, leaving 14 bases of the junction unmatched. CDR3 length equals 19 residues. The CDR3 spells CASSWIPGQGARWQETQYF. In nucleotides, the CDR3 is TGTGCCAGCAGTTGGATACCGGGACAGGGGGCTAGATGGCAAGAGACCCAGTACTTC.

The chain is built from TRBV7-8 and TRBJ1-1, with 7 bases identical to TRBD1. The CDR3 contains 14 residues. Looked up from germline, CDR1 is SGHVS and CDR2 is FQNEAQ. The trim removed 2 bases at V and 3 bases at J, leaving 3 bases unmatched. In DNA, the CDR3 is TGTGCCAGCAGCTTACCAGGGGGTGACACTGAAGCTTTCTTT. Encoded protein: CASSLPGGDTEAFF.

The rearrangement uses TRBV4-1 and TRBJ2-2; tentative D call: TRBD2 (6 bases). Deletions cut 2 bases from V and 6 bases from J, with 7 bases between. This CDR3 has 13 amino acids. Per germline, CDR1 MGHRA and CDR2 YSYEKL. In DNA form, the CDR3 reads TGCGCCAGCAGCCAATGGGGGGCCGGGGAGCTGTTTTTT. Translation: CASSQWGAGELFF.

The gene calls are TRBV7-2 and TRBJ2-3; D is undetermined. The CDR3 extends over 15 amino acids. With 2 bases removed from V and 1 base from J, the gap between germline ends came to 10 bases. Germline V gene data show CDR1 as SGHTA and CDR2 as FQGNSA. CDR3 protein: CASSLHSERTDTQYF. As DNA, the CDR3 is TGTGCCAGCAGCTTACATTCGGAGCGCACAGATACGCAGTATTTT.